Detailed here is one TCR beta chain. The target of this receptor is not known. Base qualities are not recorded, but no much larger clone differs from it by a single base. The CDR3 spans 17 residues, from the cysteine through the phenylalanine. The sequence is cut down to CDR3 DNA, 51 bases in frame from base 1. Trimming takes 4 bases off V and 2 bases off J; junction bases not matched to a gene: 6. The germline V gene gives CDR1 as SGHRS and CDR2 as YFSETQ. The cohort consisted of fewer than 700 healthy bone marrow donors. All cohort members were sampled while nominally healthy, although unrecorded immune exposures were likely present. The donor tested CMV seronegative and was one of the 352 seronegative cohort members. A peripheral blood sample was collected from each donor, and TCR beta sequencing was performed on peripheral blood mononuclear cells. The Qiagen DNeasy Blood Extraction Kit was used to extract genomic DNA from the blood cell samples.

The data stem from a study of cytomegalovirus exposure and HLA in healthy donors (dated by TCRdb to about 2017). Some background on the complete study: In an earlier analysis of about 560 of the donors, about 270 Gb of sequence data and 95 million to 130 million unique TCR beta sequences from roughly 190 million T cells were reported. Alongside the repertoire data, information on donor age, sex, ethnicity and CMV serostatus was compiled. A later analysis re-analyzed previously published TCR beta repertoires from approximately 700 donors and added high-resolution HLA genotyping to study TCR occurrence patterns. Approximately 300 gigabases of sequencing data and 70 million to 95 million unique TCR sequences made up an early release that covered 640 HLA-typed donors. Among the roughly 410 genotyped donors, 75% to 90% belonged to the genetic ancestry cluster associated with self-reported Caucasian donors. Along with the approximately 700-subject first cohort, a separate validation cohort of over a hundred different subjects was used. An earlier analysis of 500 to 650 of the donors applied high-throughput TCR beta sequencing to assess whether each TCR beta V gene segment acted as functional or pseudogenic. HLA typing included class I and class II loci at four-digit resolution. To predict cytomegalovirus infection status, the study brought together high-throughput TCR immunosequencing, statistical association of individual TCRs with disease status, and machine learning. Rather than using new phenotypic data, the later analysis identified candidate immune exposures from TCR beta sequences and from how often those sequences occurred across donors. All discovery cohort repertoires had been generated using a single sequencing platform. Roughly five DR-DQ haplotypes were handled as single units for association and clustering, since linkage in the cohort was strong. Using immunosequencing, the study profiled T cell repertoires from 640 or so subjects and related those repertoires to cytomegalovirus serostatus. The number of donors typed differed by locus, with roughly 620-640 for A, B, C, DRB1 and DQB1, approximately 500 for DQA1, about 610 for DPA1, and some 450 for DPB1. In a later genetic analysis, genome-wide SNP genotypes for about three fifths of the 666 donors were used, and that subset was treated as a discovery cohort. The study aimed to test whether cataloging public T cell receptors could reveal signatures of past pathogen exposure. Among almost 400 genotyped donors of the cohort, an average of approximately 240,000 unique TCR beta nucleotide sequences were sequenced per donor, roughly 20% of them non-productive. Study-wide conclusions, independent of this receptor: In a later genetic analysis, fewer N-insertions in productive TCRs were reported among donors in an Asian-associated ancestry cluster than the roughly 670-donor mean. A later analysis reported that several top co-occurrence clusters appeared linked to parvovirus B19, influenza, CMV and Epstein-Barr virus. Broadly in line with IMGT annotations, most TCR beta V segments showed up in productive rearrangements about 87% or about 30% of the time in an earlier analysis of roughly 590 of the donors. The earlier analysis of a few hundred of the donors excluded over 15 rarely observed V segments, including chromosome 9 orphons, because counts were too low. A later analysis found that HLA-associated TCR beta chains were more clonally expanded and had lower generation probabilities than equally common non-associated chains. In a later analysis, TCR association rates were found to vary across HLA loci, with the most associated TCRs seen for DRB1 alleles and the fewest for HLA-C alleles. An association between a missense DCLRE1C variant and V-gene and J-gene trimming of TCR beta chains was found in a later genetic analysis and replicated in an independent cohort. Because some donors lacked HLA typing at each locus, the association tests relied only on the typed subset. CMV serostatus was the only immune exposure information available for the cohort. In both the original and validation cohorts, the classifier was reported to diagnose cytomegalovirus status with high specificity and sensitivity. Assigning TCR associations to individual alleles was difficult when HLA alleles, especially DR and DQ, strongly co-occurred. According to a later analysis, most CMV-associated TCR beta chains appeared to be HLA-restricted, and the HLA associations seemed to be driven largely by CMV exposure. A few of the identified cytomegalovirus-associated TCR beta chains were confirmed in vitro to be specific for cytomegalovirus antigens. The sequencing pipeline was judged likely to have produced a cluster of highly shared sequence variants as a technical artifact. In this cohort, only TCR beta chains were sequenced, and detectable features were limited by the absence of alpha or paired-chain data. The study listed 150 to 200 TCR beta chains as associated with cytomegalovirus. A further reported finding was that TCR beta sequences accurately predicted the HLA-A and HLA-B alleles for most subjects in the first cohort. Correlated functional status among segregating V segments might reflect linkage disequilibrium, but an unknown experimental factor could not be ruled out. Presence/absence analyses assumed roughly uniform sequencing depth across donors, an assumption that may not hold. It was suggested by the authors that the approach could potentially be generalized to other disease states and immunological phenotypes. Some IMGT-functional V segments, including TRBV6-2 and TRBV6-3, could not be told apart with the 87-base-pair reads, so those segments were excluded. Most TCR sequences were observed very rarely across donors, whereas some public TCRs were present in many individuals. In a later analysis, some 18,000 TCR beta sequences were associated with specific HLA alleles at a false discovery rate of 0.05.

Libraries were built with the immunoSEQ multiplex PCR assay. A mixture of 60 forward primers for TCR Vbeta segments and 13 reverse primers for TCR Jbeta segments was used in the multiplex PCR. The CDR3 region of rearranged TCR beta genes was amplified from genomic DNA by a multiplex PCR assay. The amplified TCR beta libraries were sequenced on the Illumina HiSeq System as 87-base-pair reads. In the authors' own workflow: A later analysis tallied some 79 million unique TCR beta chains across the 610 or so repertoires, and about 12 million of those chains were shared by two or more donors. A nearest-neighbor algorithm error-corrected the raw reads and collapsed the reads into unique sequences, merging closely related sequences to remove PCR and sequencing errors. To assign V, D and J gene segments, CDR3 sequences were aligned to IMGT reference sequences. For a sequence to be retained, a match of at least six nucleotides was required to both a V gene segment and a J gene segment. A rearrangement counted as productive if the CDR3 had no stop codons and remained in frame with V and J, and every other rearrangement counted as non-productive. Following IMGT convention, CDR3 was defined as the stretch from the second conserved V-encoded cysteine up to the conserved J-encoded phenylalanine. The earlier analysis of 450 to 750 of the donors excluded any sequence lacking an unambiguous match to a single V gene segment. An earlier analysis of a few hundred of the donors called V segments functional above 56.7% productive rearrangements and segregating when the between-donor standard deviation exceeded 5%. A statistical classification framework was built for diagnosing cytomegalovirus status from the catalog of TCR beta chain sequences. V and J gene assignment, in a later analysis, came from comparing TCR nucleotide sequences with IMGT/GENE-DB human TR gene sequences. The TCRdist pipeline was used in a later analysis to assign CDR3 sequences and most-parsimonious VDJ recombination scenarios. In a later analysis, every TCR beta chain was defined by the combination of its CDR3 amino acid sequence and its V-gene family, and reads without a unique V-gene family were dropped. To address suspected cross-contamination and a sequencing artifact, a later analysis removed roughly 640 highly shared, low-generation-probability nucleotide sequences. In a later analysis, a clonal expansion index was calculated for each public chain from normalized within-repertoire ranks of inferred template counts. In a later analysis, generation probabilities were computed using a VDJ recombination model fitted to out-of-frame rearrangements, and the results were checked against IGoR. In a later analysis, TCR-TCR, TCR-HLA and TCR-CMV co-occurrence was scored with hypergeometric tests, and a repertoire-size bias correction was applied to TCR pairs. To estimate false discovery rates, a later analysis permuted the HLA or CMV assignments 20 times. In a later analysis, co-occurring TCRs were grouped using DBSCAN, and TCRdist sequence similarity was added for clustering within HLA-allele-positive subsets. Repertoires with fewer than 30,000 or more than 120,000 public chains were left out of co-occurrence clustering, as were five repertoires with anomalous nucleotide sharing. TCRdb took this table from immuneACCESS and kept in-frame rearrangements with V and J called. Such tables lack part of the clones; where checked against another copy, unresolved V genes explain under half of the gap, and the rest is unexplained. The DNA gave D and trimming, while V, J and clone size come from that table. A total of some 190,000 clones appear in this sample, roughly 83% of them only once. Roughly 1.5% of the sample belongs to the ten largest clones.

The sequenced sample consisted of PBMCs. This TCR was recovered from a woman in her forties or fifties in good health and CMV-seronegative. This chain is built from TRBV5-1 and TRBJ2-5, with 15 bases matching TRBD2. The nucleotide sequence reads TGCGCCAGCAGCCCGGGACTAGCGGGGGGACAACAAGAGACCCAGTACTTC. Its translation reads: CASSPGLAGGQQETQYF.